The clone carrying this T cell receptor beta chain occurred once. Clones were sequenced by immunoSEQ multiplex PCR, and TCRdb holds only the in-frame ones, with some missing. The profile covers about 100,000 clones, with roughly 90% appearing a single time and 18% taken by the ten largest. This sample was included in a study of control samples from healthy donors and cancer patients. The length of the CDR3 is 15 residues. CDR1 and CDR2 (germline): SGHNT, YENEEA. The ends lost 1 base at V and 10 bases at J; junction bases unmatched: 9. The receptor was isolated from a woman aged 45-59 years in good health. Input material: blood. The chain uses TRBV11-3 and TRBJ2-1; TRBD2 matches 8 bases. CDR3 region: CASSLAAGARREQFF. CDR3 nucleotides: TGTGCCAGCAGCTTAGCAGCGGGAGCAAGGCGGGAGCAGTTCTTC.